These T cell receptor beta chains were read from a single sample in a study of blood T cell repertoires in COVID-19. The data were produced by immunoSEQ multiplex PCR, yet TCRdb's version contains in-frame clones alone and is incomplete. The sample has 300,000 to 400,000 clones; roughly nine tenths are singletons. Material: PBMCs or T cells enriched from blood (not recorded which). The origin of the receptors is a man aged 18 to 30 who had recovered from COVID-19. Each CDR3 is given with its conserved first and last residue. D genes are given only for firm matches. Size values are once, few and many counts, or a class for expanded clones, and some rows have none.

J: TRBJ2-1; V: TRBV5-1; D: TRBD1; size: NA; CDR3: CASSGTGGKGNEQFF; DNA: TGCGCCAGCAGCGGGACAGGGGGAAAGGGCAATGAGCAGTTCTTC
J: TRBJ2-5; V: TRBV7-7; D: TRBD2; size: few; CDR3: CASSLQAGGPETQYF; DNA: TGTGCCAGCAGCTTACAAGCGGGGGGGCCGGAGACCCAGTACTTC
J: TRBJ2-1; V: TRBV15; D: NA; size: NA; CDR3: CATSRDKGTGSGEQFF; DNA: TGTGCCACCAGCAGAGATAAGGGCACAGGGTCGGGTGAGCAGTTCTTC
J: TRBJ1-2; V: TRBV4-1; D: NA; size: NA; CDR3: CASSQAGSSYGYTF; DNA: TGCGCCAGCAGCCAAGCAGGGTCGTCCTATGGCTACACCTTC
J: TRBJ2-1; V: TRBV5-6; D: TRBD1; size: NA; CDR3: CASSTGQGYNEQFF; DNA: TGTGCCAGCAGCACAGGACAGGGGTACAATGAGCAGTTCTTC
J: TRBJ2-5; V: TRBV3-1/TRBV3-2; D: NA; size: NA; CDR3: CASSQAAGALSGAQYF; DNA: TGTGCCAGCAGCCAAGCTGCGGGGGCCCTCTCCGGGGCCCAGTACTTC
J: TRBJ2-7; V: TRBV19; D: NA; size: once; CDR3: CASSTGTSYEQYF; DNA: TGTGCCAGTAGTACCGGGACTTCTTACGAGCAGTACTTC
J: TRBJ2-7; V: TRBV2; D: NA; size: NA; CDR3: CASSGYEEQYF; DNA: TGTGCCAGCAGTGGGTACGAGGAGCAGTACTTC
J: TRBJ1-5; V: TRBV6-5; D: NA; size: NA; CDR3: CASRRFRGGQPQHF; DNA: TGTGCCAGCAGACGCTTCAGGGGCGGTCAGCCCCAGCATTTT
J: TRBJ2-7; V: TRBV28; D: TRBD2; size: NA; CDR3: CASRTGGNYEQYF; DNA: TGTGCCAGCAGGACGGGGGGGAACTACGAGCAGTACTTC
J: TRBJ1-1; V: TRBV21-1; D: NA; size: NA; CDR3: CASSSRDTEAFF; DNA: TGTGCCAGCAGCTCTCGGGACACTGAAGCTTTCTTT
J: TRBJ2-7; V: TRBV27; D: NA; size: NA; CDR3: CASRYQTGYYEQYF; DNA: TGTGCCAGCAGATACCAAACAGGGTACTACGAGCAGTACTTC
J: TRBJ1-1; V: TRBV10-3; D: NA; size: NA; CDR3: CAISDIRGSGEAFF; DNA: TGTGCCATCAGTGACATCAGGGGCAGCGGTGAAGCTTTCTTT
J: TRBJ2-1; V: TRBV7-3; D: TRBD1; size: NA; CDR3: CASSRRPGQPDNEQFF; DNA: TGTGCCAGCAGCCGACGTCCGGGACAGCCCGACAATGAGCAGTTCTTC
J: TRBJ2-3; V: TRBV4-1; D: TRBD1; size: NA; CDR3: CASSAMGTGGTDTQYF; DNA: TGCGCCAGCAGCGCGATGGGGACAGGGGGGACAGATACGCAGTATTTT
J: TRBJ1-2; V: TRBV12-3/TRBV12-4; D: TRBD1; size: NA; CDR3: CASSTGERGYTF; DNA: TGTGCCAGCAGTACAGGGGAGCGAGGCTACACCTTC
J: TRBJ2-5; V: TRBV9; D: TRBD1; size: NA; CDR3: CASSVDRGKYETQYF; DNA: TGTGCCAGCAGCGTAGACAGGGGGAAATATGAGACCCAGTACTTC
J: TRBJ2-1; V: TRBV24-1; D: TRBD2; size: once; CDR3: CATSDGGSRNEQFF; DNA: TGTGCCACCAGTGACGGGGGGAGTAGGAATGAGCAGTTCTTC
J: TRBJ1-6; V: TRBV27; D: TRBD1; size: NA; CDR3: CASSSQGAGSPLHF; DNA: TGTGCCAGCAGTTCCCAGGGGGCTGGTTCACCCCTCCACTTT
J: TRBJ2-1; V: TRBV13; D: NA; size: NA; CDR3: CASSFRLVTYNEQFF; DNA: TGTGCCAGCAGCTTCAGACTAGTGACCTACAATGAGCAGTTCTTC
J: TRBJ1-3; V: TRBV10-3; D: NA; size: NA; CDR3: CAISGTSGNTIYF; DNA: TGTGCCATCAGTGGGACATCTGGAAACACCATATATTTT
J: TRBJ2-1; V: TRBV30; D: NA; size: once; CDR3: CAWRYSHNEQFF; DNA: TGTGCCTGGAGATACAGCCACAATGAGCAGTTCTTC
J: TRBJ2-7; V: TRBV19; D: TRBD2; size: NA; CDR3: CASSSTSGSYEQYF; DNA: TGTGCCAGTAGCTCGACTAGCGGGTCCTACGAGCAGTACTTC
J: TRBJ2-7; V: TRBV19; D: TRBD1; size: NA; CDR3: CASSLRTGDEQYF; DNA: TGTGCCAGTAGTCTGCGGACAGGGGACGAGCAGTACTTC
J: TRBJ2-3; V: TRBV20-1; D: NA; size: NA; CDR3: CSASTGASTDTQYF; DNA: TGCAGTGCTAGTACCGGAGCAAGCACAGATACGCAGTATTTT
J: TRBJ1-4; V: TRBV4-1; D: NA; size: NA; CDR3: CASSQNVQNEKLFF; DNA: TGCGCCAGCAGCCAGAACGTACAGAATGAAAAACTGTTTTTT
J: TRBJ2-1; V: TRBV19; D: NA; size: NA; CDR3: CASSLGLFNEQFF; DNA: TGTGCCAGTAGCCTGGGACTTTTCAATGAGCAGTTCTTC
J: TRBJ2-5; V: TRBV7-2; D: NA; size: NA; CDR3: CASSPLNVGPGETQYF; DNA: TGTGCCAGCAGCCCCTTAAATGTGGGGCCGGGAGAGACCCAGTACTTC
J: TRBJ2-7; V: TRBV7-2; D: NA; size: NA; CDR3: CASSLDAGTYEQYF; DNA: TGTGCCAGCAGCTTAGATGCAGGGACCTACGAGCAGTACTTC
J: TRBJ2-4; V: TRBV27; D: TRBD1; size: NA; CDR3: CASSFRTGRNIQYF; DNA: TGTGCCAGCAGTTTTCGGACAGGGCGAAACATTCAGTACTTC
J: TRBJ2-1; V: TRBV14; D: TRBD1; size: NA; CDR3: CASSKHRGSYNEQFF; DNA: TGTGCCAGCAGCAAGCACAGGGGCTCCTACAATGAGCAGTTCTTC
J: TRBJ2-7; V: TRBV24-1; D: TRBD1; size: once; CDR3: CAPRIRQGSSYEQYF; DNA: TGTGCCCCCCGGATCCGACAGGGGAGCTCCTACGAGCAGTACTTC
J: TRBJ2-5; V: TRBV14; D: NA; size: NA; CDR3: CASSQWRIGVSGGETQYF; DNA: TGTGCCAGCAGCCAATGGAGGATCGGGGTCAGCGGAGGAGAGACCCAGTACTTC
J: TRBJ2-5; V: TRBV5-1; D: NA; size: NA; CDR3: CASSLGQTIKETQYF; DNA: TGCGCCAGCAGCTTGGGGCAGACTATCAAAGAGACCCAGTACTTC
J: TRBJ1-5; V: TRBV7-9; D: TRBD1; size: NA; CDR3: CASTTGGRHQPQHF; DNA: TGTGCCAGCACGACAGGGGGCCGACATCAGCCCCAGCATTTT
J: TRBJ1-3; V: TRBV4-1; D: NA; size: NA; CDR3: CASSHAVSSGNTIYF; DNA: TGCGCCAGCAGCCACGCAGTGTCATCTGGAAACACCATATATTTT
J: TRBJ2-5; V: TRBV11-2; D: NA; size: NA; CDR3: CASSSLRIQETQYF; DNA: TGTGCCAGCAGCTCCCTCAGAATACAAGAGACCCAGTACTTC
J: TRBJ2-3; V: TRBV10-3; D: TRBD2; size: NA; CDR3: CAITGTSPTDTQYF; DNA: TGTGCCATCACCGGGACTAGCCCCACAGATACGCAGTATTTT
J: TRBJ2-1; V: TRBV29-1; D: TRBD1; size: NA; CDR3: CSVALSPGQFVHNEQFF; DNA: TGCAGCGTTGCTCTATCCCCGGGACAGTTTGTCCACAATGAGCAGTTCTTC
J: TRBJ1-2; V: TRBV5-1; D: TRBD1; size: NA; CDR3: CASSIRDSDSGNGYTF; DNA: TGCGCCAGCAGCATCCGGGACAGCGACTCTGGGAATGGCTACACCTTC
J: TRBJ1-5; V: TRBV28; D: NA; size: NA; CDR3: CASSSSGGANQPQHF; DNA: TGTGCCAGCAGTTCTTCTGGGGGGGCAAATCAGCCCCAGCATTTT
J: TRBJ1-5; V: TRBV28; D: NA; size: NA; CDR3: CASRYSGGTSNQPQHF; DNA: TGTGCCAGCAGGTATTCGGGGGGCACGAGCAATCAGCCCCAGCATTTT